This is a list of T cell receptor beta chains from one sample in a study of T cell responses to AZD1222 COVID-19 vaccine. Sequencing was performed with immunoSEQ multiplex PCR; in TCRdb, only in-frame clones are kept and a portion is missing. The sample lists tens of thousands of clones, approximately 90% occurring once. The sample was peripheral blood, taken 28 days after the second AZD1222 dose. Source of these receptors: an adult who received the AZD1222 COVID-19 vaccine. The CDR3 runs from the conserved cysteine through the conserved F or W. A D gene is named only where the DNA matches it firmly. Clone size appears in some rows only: once, few, many, or a class for an expanded clone.

>NA|TRBJ1-4|TRBV28|NA
TGTGCCAGTTCGGAGGGCACAAGCTCCGAAAAACTGTTTTTT
CASSEGTSSEKLFF
>NA|TRBJ2-7|TRBV13|TRBD2
TGTGCCAGCAGCTTAGATCCTAGCGGGAGTCCTACGGTGCAGTACTTC
CASSLDPSGSPTVQYF
>NA|TRBJ2-7|TRBV5-6|TRBD1
TGTGCCAGCAGCGGGAGTGACAGGGGGCGATTCCACGAGCAGTACTTC
CASSGSDRGRFHEQYF
>NA|TRBJ2-1|TRBV6-2/TRBV6-3|NA
TGTGCCAGCAGTTTCTCGCTAATCGGGAGCTCCTACAATGAGCAGTTCTTC
CASSFSLIGSSYNEQFF
>NA|TRBJ2-3|TRBV28|NA
TGTGCCAGCAGCTGGCGGGGGCAGGGAGATACGCAGTATTTT
CASSWRGQGDTQYF
>NA|TRBJ1-3|TRBV28|NA
TGTGCCAGCAGTTTAGGAGGTGGAAGGTCCTTCTCTGGAAACACCATATATTTT
CASSLGGGRSFSGNTIYF
>NA|TRBJ2-1|TRBV6-4|TRBD2
TGTGCCAGCAGTGACTCAGGCGGGAGGGCCAGTAGTGAGCAGTTCTTC
CASSDSGGRASSEQFF
>NA|TRBJ2-1|TRBV29-1|TRBD1
TGCAGCGTTGAAACCGGGACAGGGGACAATGAGCAGTTCTTC
CSVETGTGDNEQFF
>few|TRBJ1-3|TRBV28|NA
TGTGCCAGCACCCCCGCTGGGGGGCCGATAGCATTCTCTGGAAACACCATATATTTT
CASTPAGGPIAFSGNTIYF
>NA|TRBJ2-1|TRBV19|NA
TGTGCCAGTAGTATCAGTTCAGGGTCCTGGGGCTCCTACAATGAGCAGTTCTTC
CASSISSGSWGSYNEQFF
>NA|TRBJ2-3|TRBV3-1/TRBV3-2|TRBD2
TGTGCCAGCAGCCAAGAATGGCGGGAGAAAATCCCGCAGTATTTT
CASSQEWREKIPQYF
>NA|TRBJ2-2|TRBV18|TRBD2
TGTGCCAGCTCACCGCCGGGACTAGCGGGAGGAGGGGAGCTGTTTTTT
CASSPPGLAGGGELFF
>NA|TRBJ2-7|TRBV9|NA
TGTGCCAGCAGCTACCGGGACAACTACGAGCAGTACTTC
CASSYRDNYEQYF
>NA|TRBJ1-4|TRBV24-1|NA
TGTGCCACCAGTGATTTAGTTTCAGGGAGGGATGAAAAACTGTTTTTT
CATSDLVSGRDEKLFF
>NA|TRBJ1-5|TRBV27|NA
TGTGCCAGCAGTTCAGGAGGAGCGGGGCAGCCCCAGCATTTT
CASSSGGAGQPQHF
>NA|TRBJ2-5|TRBV9|TRBD2
TGTGCCAGCAGCGAATCGGGACTAGCGGTACAAGAGACCCAGTACTTC
CASSESGLAVQETQYF
>NA|TRBJ1-1|TRBV7-2|NA
TGTGCCAGCAGCACCGACCGGGATGGGTTGACTTTCTTT
CASSTDRDGLTFF
>NA|TRBJ1-2|TRBV28|NA
TGTGCCAGCAGGAATGGGACACTATGGTATGGCTACACCTTC
CASRNGTLWYGYTF
>NA|TRBJ2-1|TRBV7-9|NA
TGTGCCAGCAGCTTACGGGAAGGGGAGCAGTTCTTC
CASSLREGEQFF
>NA|TRBJ2-5|TRBV9|NA
TGTGCCAGCAGCGTCAGGGGCGAGGAGACCCAGTACTTC
CASSVRGEETQYF
>NA|TRBJ1-5|TRBV30|NA
TGTGCCTGGAGTGTCGGAGGGAACAGCAATCAGCCCCAGCATTTT
CAWSVGGNSNQPQHF
>NA|TRBJ2-1|TRBV9|TRBD1
TGTGCCAGCAGCGTAGTACAGGGGGGAAATGAGCAGTTCTTC
CASSVVQGGNEQFF